A single sample is the source of the 12 T cell receptor beta chains below, sequenced in a study of shared clonotypes between healthy human individuals. The data were produced by immunoSEQ multiplex PCR, yet TCRdb's version contains in-frame clones alone and is incomplete. The profile shows just under 350,000 clones, around four fifths of them singletons. Sample: memory CD4+ T cells sorted from blood. As for subset: CD45RA-negative fraction. These receptors were collected from a man aged 25-40 years in good health.

The chain is built from TRBV4-3 and TRBJ1-4, with unresolved D. V lost 0 bases, J lost 11 bases, and 10 bases lay in between. The germline V gene has CDR1 LGHNA and CDR2 YSLEER. This CDR3 spans 13 amino acids. The CDR3 region is CASSQEASDKLFF. Written as DNA, the CDR3 is TGCGCCAGCAGCCAAGAGGCATCGGACAAACTGTTTTTT.

J is TRBJ2-3 and V is TRBV9, with a weak D call TRBD2 (5 bases). Trimming removed 4 bases from V and 4 bases from J, with 16 bases in between. CDR3 length: 15 amino acids. Germline V gene lookup returns CDR1 SGDLS and CDR2 YYNGEE. CDR3 in DNA: TGTGCCAGCAGCCCCCTGGATGGGAGATCAGATACGCAGTATTTT. Amino acid sequence: CASSPLDGRSDTQYF.

This clone was picked up a small number of times. The chain combines TRBV12-5 with TRBJ2-1; unclear D gene. From germline, CDR1 is LGHNT and CDR2 FRNRAP. V was shortened by 6 bases and J by 10 bases, with 22 bases between the two germline ends. The CDR3 loop spans 15 amino acids. The CDR3, as DNA: TGTGCTAGTGGCCCCTCAGTGATGGGAACTTCAGAGCAGTTCTTC. Translated: CASGPSVMGTSEQFF.

DNA for the CDR3: TGTGCCAGCAGCTTTCCCAACACCGGGGAGCTGTTTTTT. Its translation is CASSFPNTGELFF. This chain uses TRBV5-4 with TRBJ2-2, with D uncertain. The germline gives CDR1 SGHNT, CDR2 YYREEE (reference sequence). V dropped 2 bases and J dropped 2 bases, with 4 bases sitting between them. The CDR3 sequence is 13 residues long.

The J gene is TRBJ2-5, the V gene TRBV6-1, with D possibly being TRBD1 (5 bases). The CDR3 has 15 residues. Germline V CDR1 and CDR2: MNHNS, SASEGT. V was trimmed by 5 bases and J by 7 bases, leaving 20 bases between them. The CDR3 DNA reads as TGTGCCAGCAGTACTCGCGGACACGAACTGGGGACCCAGTACTTC. This gives the protein CASSTRGHELGTQYF.

The rearrangement joins TRBV4-1 to TRBJ2-1; D gene unclear. The V and J ends lost 4 bases and 10 bases respectively, with 14 bases between them. CDR3 length: 13 amino acids. Germline V CDR1 and CDR2: MGHRA, YSYEKL. The CDR3 loop is CASSRVKSFEQFF. The CDR3 coding sequence is TGCGCCAGCAGCCGAGTTAAGTCGTTCGAGCAGTTCTTC.

The chain joins TRBV19 to TRBJ2-1; the D is unclear. The CDR3 spans 15 residues. V lost 3 bases and J lost 3, with 12 bases in between. Germline V gene lookup returns CDR1 LNHDA and CDR2 SQIVND (reference sequence). This CDR3 is CASSIKAIFYNEQFF. CDR3 sequence (DNA): TGTGCCAGTAGTATTAAGGCGATATTCTACAATGAGCAGTTCTTC.

The chain combines TRBV2 with TRBJ2-5; weak D call: TRBD2 (7 bases). Germline V CDR1 and CDR2: SNHLY, FYNNEI. There are 14 residues in the CDR3. V lost 7 bases, J lost 4 bases, and 16 bases lay in between. The CDR3 region has the DNA TGTGCCAGCACTCAACAGGGAGGGAGAGAGACCCAGTACTTC. Protein sequence: CASTQQGGRETQYF.

The V gene is TRBV29-1, the J gene TRBJ1-1; 7 positions match TRBD1. The CDR3 length is 15 residues. The germline CDR1 and CDR2 sequences are SQVTM and ANQGSEA. After removal of 6 bases from V and 0 bases from J, the junction contained 10 bases not matched to a gene. CDR3 in amino acids: CSVQGGWGMNTEAFF. CDR3 nucleotides: TGCAGCGTCCAGGGGGGTTGGGGCATGAACACTGAAGCTTTCTTT. Supplemented by reference TRBV29-1 and TRBJ1-1, the full variable domain reads SAVISQKPSRDICQRGTSLTIQCQVDSQVTMMFWYRQQPGQSLTLIATANQGSEATYESGFVIDKFPISRPNLTFSTLTVSNMSPEDSSIYLCSVQGGWGMNTEAFFGQGTRLTVV.

The chain is built from TRBV28 and TRBJ1-1; 7 bases fit TRBD1. V shed 4 bases, J shed 1 base, and the junction held 6 bases outside the gene matches. CDR1 is MDHEN, CDR2 SYDVKM, per germline. This CDR3 is 15 amino acids long. The CDR3 protein is CASSSWTGTNTEAFF. The CDR3 bases are TGTGCCAGCAGTTCCTGGACAGGAACGAACACTGAAGCTTTCTTT. Variable domain in full (rest from reference TRBV28 and TRBJ1-1): DVKVTQSSRYLVKRTGEKVFLECVQDMDHENMFWYRQDPGLGLRLIYFSYDVKMKEKGDIPEGYSVSREKKERFSLILESASTNQTSMYLCASSSWTGTNTEAFFGQGTRLTVV.

The CDR3 is CAWSQSSVSYNEQFF. CDR3 coding DNA: TGTGCCTGGAGCCAATCTAGCGTCTCCTACAATGAGCAGTTCTTC. The J gene is TRBJ2-1, the V gene TRBV30; D is possibly TRBD2 (6 bases). Germline V gives CDR1 GTSNPN, CDR2 SVGIG (reference sequence). The CDR3 is 15 residues long. V lost 3 bases, J lost 0 bases, and 12 bases lay in between.

The gene calls are TRBV6-5 and TRBJ2-7, with no clear D. V lost 5 bases to trimming and J lost 1 base, with 6 bases between them. There are 12 residues in the CDR3. Germline CDR1 MNHEY, CDR2 SVGAGI. The CDR3 loop reads CASSEPSYEQYF. The DNA of the CDR3 is TGTGCCAGCAGTGAACCGTCCTACGAGCAGTACTTC.